This T cell receptor beta chain was obtained from a study of T cell repertoires in cytomegalovirus infection. Study outcomes and limitations: Pooled public TCR beta family frequency picked out CMV carriers with the relevant HLA.

MiXCR was run by TCRdb on the reads, yielding one entry per CDR3 protein. Among 450,000 to 550,000 distinct CDR3 sequences listed, 42% were seen once. The length of the CDR3 is 16 residues. The ends lost 4 bases at V and 5 bases at J; junction bases unmatched: 13. As to this clonotype: Its antigen is unknown.

The origin of this receptor is a human donor in good health (CMV status not recorded). Some clones in this sample may be carry-over from other donors' samples. The material sequenced was cultured PBMCs, taken from culture after CMV antigen stimulation. V is TRBV23-1 and J is TRBJ2-7, with 8 bases identical to TRBD1. TRBV23-1 is treated as an ORF (open reading frame) with a function not yet certain. The CDR3 reads CASSRKDRALSHEQYF. Written as DNA, the CDR3 is TGCGCCAGCAGTCGGAAGGACAGGGCGCTCTCGCACGAGCAGTACTTC.